This record looks at one TCR beta chain sequence and its context. Its antigen is unidentified. Study processing details: For the immunoSEQ data, sequences were junction-only without quality scores, so filtering differed. The table came from immunoSEQ multiplex PCR; TCRdb's copy has only in-frame clones and leaves some out. That table supplies the V and J calls and clone size; D and trimming were determined from the DNA. The sample lists some 630,000 clones; about 95% were seen once. Naive CD8 populations comprised CD45RO-negative cells positively selected for CCR7, excluding terminally differentiated effector memory CD45RA+ cells. Study donors comprised healthy, HIV-negative adults devoid of recent acute infection or vaccination. This entry belongs to a study of shared clonotypes between healthy human individuals. Across the study: CD8 memory received one plate per donor, CD8 naive two, CD4 memory three and CD4 naive three. Overall study results and limits: Investigators expected sequencing depth to affect clonotype sharing among donors.

The CDR3 has 11 residues. With 6 bases removed from V and 4 bases from J, the gap between germline ends came to 7 bases. Germline lookup yields CDR1 MNHEY and CDR2 SMNVEV (reference sequence). This chain joins TRBV27 and TRBJ2-7; no clear D gene. This clonotype was obtained from a young woman in good health. The sample taken for sequencing was naive CD8+ T cells sorted from blood. This CDR3 is CASSDTYEQYF. The CDR3 DNA sequence: TGTGCCAGCAGCGACACTTACGAGCAGTACTTC.